The sequence of this T cell receptor (beta chain) was determined in a study of regulatory T cells in long-lasting Graves disease. Study findings and constraints: Possibly, too few samples lowered accuracy.

Time point denoted: newly diagnosed GD, antithyroid drugs for less than 3 months. The TCR library used RNA extracted from PBMCs. Trimming cost V 4 bases and J 5 bases, with 16 bases left between them. Germline V gene sequence: CDR1 SGHNT, CDR2 YYREEE (reference sequence). This CDR3 has 14 amino acids. This clonotype came up a few times. What it recognizes is unknown. TCR beta libraries were built with iRepertoire HTBI primers and Arm-PCR of CDR3 regions. MiXCR was run by TCRdb on the multiplex PCR reads, yielding one entry per CDR3 protein. In the table there are about 430,000 distinct CDR3 sequences, 15% of which are singletons. This same sample was also taken into another study, of T cells in Graves' hyperthyroidism and ophthalmopathy. That study reports: Before onset, ophthalmopathy was predicted by the model a median around 6 months earlier.

The chain links TRBV5-4 to TRBJ2-7; D possibly matches TRBD1 or TRBD2 (5 bases each). This clonotype originated in a woman in her thirties or forties with Graves disease. The specimen was peripheral blood mononuclear cells (PBMCs), collected at new diagnosis, from a patient treated with antithyroid drugs. The CDR3 protein is CASSLSGRRDEQYF. The CDR3 nucleotides read TGTGCCAGCAGCCTCTCAGGGAGAAGGGACGAGCAGTACTTC.